A selection of T cell receptor beta chains follows, all from one sample in a study of OX40 agonist ivuxolimab in advanced cancers. Assay used: immunoSEQ multiplex PCR; TCRdb lists only in-frame clones, some missing. The sample includes approximately 86,000 clones, about nine tenths of them seen just once. The specimen was CD4+ or CD8+ T cells sorted from blood, collected in a trial of the OX40 agonist ivuxolimab. The receptor source for this set is an adult with an advanced solid tumor such as melanoma, head and neck, liver or kidney cancer. CDR3s include the opening cysteine and the closing phenylalanine or tryptophan. A D gene is named only where the DNA matches it firmly. Expanded clones get a size class; other rows say once, few or many, or leave the size out.

V gene	D gene	CDR3 length	J gene	clone size	CDR3 protein	CDR3 DNA
TRBV5-4	.	14	TRBJ2-7	.	CASSFHGISYEQYF	TGTGCCAGCAGCTTTCACGGGATCAGTTACGAGCAGTACTTC
TRBV18	.	15	TRBJ2-1	.	CASSPSLSSTNEQFF	TGTGCCAGCTCACCAAGCTTGTCTAGCACTAATGAGCAGTTCTTC
TRBV15	.	15	TRBJ2-7	.	CATSRDVGTGGEQYF	TGTGCCACCAGCAGAGATGTCGGGACCGGCGGCGAGCAGTACTTC
TRBV9	.	12	TRBJ2-7	.	CASSVAQGEQYF	TGTGCCAGCAGCGTAGCTCAGGGCGAGCAGTACTTC
TRBV6-1	.	13	TRBJ2-5	few	CASSDFRDSPQYF	TGTGCCAGCAGTGATTTTCGGGACTCGCCCCAGTACTTC
TRBV7-3	.	14	TRBJ1-1	few	CASSLRGSGTEAFF	TGTGCCAGCAGCTTAAGGGGGTCAGGCACTGAAGCTTTCTTT
TRBV5-1	TRBD1	13	TRBJ1-1	few	CASSLVGTAEAFF	TGCGCCAGCAGCTTGGTAGGGACAGCTGAAGCTTTCTTT
TRBV28	TRBD1	16	TRBJ1-5	.	CASSIRDRVIGQPQHF	TGTGCCAGCAGTATCCGGGACAGGGTAATCGGGCAGCCCCAGCATTTT
TRBV27	.	15	TRBJ2-7	.	CASSLWSGPAYEQYF	TGTGCCAGCAGTTTATGGAGCGGGCCAGCTTACGAGCAGTACTTC
TRBV7-2	TRBD2	14	TRBJ2-3	.	CASSSDLAVLQQYF	TGTGCCAGCAGCTCAGACCTAGCGGTGTTGCAGCAGTATTTT
TRBV6-6	.	14	TRBJ2-2	.	CASSWIEGTGELFF	TGTGCCAGCAGTTGGATTGAGGGAACCGGGGAGCTGTTTTTT
TRBV19	TRBD2	18	TRBJ2-3	.	CASSIRLAGVAPTDTQYF	TGTGCCAGTAGTATAAGACTAGCGGGAGTGGCCCCCACAGATACGCAGTATTTT
TRBV2	TRBD1	14	TRBJ1-1	.	CASSRQGGYTEAFF	TGTGCCAGCAGCAGACAGGGCGGGTACACTGAAGCTTTCTTT
TRBV5-1	.	13	TRBJ1-3	.	CASSEGSGNTIYF	TGCGCCAGCAGCGAGGGTTCTGGAAACACCATATATTTT
TRBV7-3	TRBD2	14	TRBJ2-3	.	CASSPSGTLDTQYF	TGTGCCAGCAGCCCTAGCGGGACGTTAGATACGCAGTATTTT
TRBV7-9	.	13	TRBJ1-3	once	CASSFSNVDTIYF	TGTGCCAGCAGCTTTAGTAACGTGGACACCATATATTTT
TRBV11-1	TRBD2	16	TRBJ2-1	.	CASSRLAGGPASEQFF	TGTGCCAGCAGCAGACTAGCGGGAGGGCCCGCAAGTGAGCAGTTCTTC